Listed here are 10 T cell receptor beta chains from one sample, sequenced in a study of blood T cell repertoires in COVID-19. Only in-frame clones appear in the TCRdb table, and some are missing; sequencing was by immunoSEQ multiplex PCR. The table shows about 230,000 clones, with around 78% occurring only once. Sequencing input: peripheral blood. Every receptor here comes from a woman in her seventies with active or convalescent COVID-19.

This chain links TRBV30 with TRBJ2-1; TRBD1 matches at 8 bases. The CDR3 has 13 amino acids. Germline CDR1 is GTSNPN and CDR2 is SVGIG (reference sequence). V trimming: 7 bases; J trimming: 10 bases; junction bases outside the gene matches: 12. The CDR3 sequence is CASQSDRVEEQFF. CDR3 DNA: TGTGCCTCGCAGTCGGACAGGGTGGAGGAGCAGTTCTTC.

The chain links TRBV10-3 to TRBJ2-1; maybe TRBD2 (8 bases). V lost 10 bases, J lost 4 bases, and 23 bases lay in between. Germline-derived CDR1 and CDR2 are ENHRY and SYGVKD. The CDR3 is 16 amino acids. CDR3 loop: CATTGGTDTNYNEQFF. CDR3 in DNA: TGTGCCACTACGGGGGGGACAGACACAAATTACAATGAGCAGTTCTTC.

V is TRBV2 and J is TRBJ1-3; 8 bases are a match to TRBD1. J was trimmed by 4 bases and V by 6 bases; bases with no gene match: 5. CDR1 is SNHLY and CDR2 is FYNNEI in the germline V gene. The CDR3 is 14 amino acids. Here the CDR3 DNA reads TGTGCCAGCAGGGGACAGGTGGTAGGAAACACCATATATTTT. Its translation is CASRGQVVGNTIYF.

The chain employs TRBV6-5 and TRBJ2-7, with TRBD2 matching over 9 bases. The CDR3 spans 15 residues. Per germline, CDR1 MNHEY and CDR2 SVGAGI. J gave up 4 bases and V 1 base, and 5 bases lay outside the gene matches. CDR3 region: CASSYWAGGPYEQYF. The CDR3 DNA reads as TGTGCCAGCAGTTACTGGGCGGGAGGGCCGTACGAGCAGTACTTC.

The V and J genes are TRBV2 and TRBJ2-1, with 10 bases that match TRBD1. The CDR3 is made up of 16 amino acids. Germline CDR1 and CDR2: SNHLY and FYNNEI. The trim removed 6 bases at V and 4 bases at J, leaving 9 bases unmatched. In nucleotides, the CDR3 is TGTGCCAGCAGAAGGACAGGGGGGGCACCATACAATGAGCAGTTCTTC. It translates to CASRRTGGAPYNEQFF.

The rearrangement joins TRBV7-9 to TRBJ2-1; 8 bases fit TRBD1. Germline CDR1 is SEHNR and CDR2 is FQNEAQ (reference sequence). This CDR3 contains 14 residues. The junction had 4 bases not matched to a gene; V was cut back by 4 bases and J by 5 bases. The CDR3 DNA reads TGTGCCAGCAGCTCCGGACAGGGAAACAATGAGCAGTTCTTC. Its protein product is CASSSGQGNNEQFF.

The V call is TRBV2, the J call TRBJ1-5; D may be TRBD1 (6 bases). Germline CDR1 SNHLY, CDR2 FYNNEI. The CDR3 extends over 15 amino acids. The V end was cut by 6 bases, the J end by 8 bases, with 20 bases between. The CDR3 here is CASSGRGGRQEPQHF. Written as DNA, the CDR3 is TGTGCCAGCAGCGGACGGGGGGGGCGGCAGGAGCCCCAGCATTTT.

The chain combines TRBV7-6 with TRBJ1-5, with 8 positions matching TRBD1. This CDR3 comprises 17 residues. The junction had 12 bases not matched to a gene; V was cut back by 5 bases and J by 3 bases. The V gene's germline CDR1 is SGHVS and CDR2 FNYEAQ. The CDR3 loop is CASSARTGWSPNQPQHF. The DNA of the CDR3 is TGTGCCAGCAGCGCCAGGACAGGGTGGTCGCCCAATCAGCCCCAGCATTTT.

This clone was counted a few times. This CDR3 reads CASSQEVGGGNEQFF. The CDR3 nucleotides are TGTGCCAGCAGCCAGGAAGTAGGGGGGGGGAATGAGCAGTTCTTC. The rearrangement links TRBV7-6 to TRBJ2-1; possibly TRBD2 for D (7 bases). Trimming pared 5 bases from V and 7 bases from J, leaving 18 bases between. Germline-derived CDR1 and CDR2 are SGHVS and FNYEAQ. CDR3 length equals 15 residues.

The chain couples TRBV7-3 to TRBJ2-1; 8 bases are shared with TRBD1. V was pared by 4 bases and J by 7 bases, with 9 bases of the junction left unmatched. This CDR3 is built from 15 residues. The germline gives CDR1 SGHTA, CDR2 FQGTGA. In nucleotides, the CDR3 is TGTGCCAGCAGCTCAACCAGGGGGCCTGAGAATGAGCAGTTCTTC. Its translation: CASSSTRGPENEQFF.